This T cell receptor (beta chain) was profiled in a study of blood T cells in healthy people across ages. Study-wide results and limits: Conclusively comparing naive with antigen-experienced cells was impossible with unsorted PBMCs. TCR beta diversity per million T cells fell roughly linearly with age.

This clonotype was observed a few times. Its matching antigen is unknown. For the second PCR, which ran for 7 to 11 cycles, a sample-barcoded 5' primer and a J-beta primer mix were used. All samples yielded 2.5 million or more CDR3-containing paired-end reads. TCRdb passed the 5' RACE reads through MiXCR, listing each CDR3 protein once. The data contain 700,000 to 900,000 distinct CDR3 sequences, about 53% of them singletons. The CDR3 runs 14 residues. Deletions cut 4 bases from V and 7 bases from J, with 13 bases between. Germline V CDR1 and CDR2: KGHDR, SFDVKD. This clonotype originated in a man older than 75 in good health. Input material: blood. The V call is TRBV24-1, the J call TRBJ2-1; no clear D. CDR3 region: CATSDPKQSNEQFF. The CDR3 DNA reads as TGTGCCACCAGTGACCCCAAGCAGAGTAATGAGCAGTTCTTC.